What follows describes a single T cell receptor beta chain. What it recognizes is unknown. Pregnant or lactating patients and those with other autoimmune diseases or uncontrolled infections were excluded. This sample is part of a study of Graves' ophthalmopathy and Graves' hyperthyroidism. Study results and limitations: Among thyroid clonotypes expanded above 0.001 frequency, most also appeared in blood.

CDR1 and CDR2 (germline): MNHEY, SVGAGI. Trimming cost V 8 bases and J 7 bases, with 8 bases left between them. The CDR3 is 10 amino acids. Amplification targeted the TCR beta CDR3 regions, with RNA transcripts as the source material. HTBI primers were employed in first-round RT-PCR, then a second-round multiplex PCR followed. TCRdb called the multiplex PCR reads again in MiXCR, with one record for every CDR3 protein. The repertoire holds about 480,000 distinct CDR3 sequences, with around an eighth as singletons. The gene calls are TRBV6-5 and TRBJ1-1; the D is unclear. The receptor was derived from a woman aged 30 to 39 with Graves' ophthalmopathy. The sequencing input was blood. CDR3 in DNA: TGTGCCAGCCGTCGCGGTGAAGCTTTCTTT. The encoded protein is CASRRGEAFF.